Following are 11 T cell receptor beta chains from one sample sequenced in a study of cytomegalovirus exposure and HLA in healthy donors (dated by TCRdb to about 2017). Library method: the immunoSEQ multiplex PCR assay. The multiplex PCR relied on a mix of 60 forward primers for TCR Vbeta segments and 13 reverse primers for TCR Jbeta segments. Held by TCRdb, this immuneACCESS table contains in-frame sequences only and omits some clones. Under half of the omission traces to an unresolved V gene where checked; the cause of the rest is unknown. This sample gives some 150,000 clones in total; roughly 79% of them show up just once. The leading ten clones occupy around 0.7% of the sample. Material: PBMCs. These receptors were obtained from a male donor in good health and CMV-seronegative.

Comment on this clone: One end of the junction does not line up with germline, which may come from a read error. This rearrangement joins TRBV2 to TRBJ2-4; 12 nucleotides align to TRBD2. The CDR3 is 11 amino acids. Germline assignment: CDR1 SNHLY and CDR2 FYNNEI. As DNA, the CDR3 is TGTACCAGGGCTAGCGGGGGGGCCTGGTACTTC. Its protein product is CTRASGGAWYF.

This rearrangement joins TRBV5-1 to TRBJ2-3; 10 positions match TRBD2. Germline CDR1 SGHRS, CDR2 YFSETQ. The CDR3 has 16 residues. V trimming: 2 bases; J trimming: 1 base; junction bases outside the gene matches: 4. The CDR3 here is CASSFYGTSGTDTQYF. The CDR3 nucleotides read TGCGCCAGCAGCTTTTACGGGACTAGCGGCACAGATACGCAGTATTTT.

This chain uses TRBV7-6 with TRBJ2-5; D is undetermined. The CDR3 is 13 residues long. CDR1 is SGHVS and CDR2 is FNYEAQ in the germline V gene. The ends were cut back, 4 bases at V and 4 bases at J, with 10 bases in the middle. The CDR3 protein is CASSSYSPETQYF. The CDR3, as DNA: TGTGCCAGCAGCTCCTACTCCCCAGAGACCCAGTACTTC.

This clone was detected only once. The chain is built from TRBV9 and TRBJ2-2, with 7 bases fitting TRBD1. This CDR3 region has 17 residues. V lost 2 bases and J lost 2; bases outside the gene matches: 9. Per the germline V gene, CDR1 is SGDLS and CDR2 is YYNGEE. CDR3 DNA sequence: TGTGCCAGCAGCGTCAGGTCGCAGGGGGTAAACACCGGGGAGCTGTTTTTT. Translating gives CASSVRSQGVNTGELFF.

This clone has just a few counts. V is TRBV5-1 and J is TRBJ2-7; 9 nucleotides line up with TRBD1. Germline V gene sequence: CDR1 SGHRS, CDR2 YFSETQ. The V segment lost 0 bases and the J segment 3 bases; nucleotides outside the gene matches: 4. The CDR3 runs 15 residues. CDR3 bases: TGCGCCAGCAGCTTGGGAGGGACAGGGTTCTACGAGCAGTACTTC. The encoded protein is CASSLGGTGFYEQYF.

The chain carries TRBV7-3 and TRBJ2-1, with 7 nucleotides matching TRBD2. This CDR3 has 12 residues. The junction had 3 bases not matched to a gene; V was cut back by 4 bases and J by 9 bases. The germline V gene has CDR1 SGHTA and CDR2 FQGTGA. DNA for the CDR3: TGTGCCAGCAGCTCGCCGGGGGGTGAGCAGTTCTTC. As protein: CASSSPGGEQFF.

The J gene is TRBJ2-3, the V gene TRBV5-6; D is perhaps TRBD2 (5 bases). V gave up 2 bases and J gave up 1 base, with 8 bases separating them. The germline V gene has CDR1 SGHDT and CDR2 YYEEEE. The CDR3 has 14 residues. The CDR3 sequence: CASSLGLGTDTQYF. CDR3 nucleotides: TGTGCCAGCAGCTTAGGACTCGGCACAGATACGCAGTATTTT.

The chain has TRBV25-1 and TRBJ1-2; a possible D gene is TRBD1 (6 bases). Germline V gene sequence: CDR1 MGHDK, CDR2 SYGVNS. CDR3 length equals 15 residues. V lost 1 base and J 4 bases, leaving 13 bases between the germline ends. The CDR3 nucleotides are TGTGCCAGCAGTGAATTTGGCAGGGGATCCTATGGCTACACCTTC. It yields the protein CASSEFGRGSYGYTF.

The DNA for the CDR3 is TGTGCCAGCAGTTACGCTGGACTAGAGGTGGAGACCCAGTACTTC. This encodes CASSYAGLEVETQYF. This rearrangement joins TRBV6-5 to TRBJ2-5, with 7 bases identical to TRBD2. CDR3 size: 15 residues. Germline lookup yields CDR1 MNHEY and CDR2 SVGAGI. Unmatched junction bases numbered 8, after V lost 2 bases and J lost 5 bases.

CDR3 in amino acids: CAISGLAGNNEQFF. The CDR3 DNA follows: TGTGCCATCAGTGGCCTAGCGGGGAACAATGAGCAGTTCTTC. The rearrangement joins TRBV10-3 to TRBJ2-1; 9 nucleotides align to TRBD2. In germline, CDR1 is ENHRY, CDR2 SYGVKD. The CDR3 length is 14 residues. V shed 4 bases, J shed 5 bases, and the junction held 3 bases outside the gene matches.

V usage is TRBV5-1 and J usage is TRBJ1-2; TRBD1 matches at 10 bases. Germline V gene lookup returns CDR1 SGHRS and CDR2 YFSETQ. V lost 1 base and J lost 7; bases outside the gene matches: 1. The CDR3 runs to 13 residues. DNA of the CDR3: TGCGCCAGCAGCTTGTGGACAGGGGGTGGCTACACCTTC. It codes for CASSLWTGGGYTF.